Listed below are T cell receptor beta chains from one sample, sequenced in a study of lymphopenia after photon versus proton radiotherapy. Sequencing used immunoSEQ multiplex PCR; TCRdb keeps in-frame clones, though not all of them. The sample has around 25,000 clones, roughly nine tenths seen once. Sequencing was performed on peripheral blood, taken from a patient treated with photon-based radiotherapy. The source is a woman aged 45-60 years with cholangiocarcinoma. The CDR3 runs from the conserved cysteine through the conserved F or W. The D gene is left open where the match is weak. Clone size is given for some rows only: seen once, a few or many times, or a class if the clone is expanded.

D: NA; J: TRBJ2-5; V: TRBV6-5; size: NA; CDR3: CASSYSGHPQETQYF; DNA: TGTGCCAGCAGTTACTCGGGCCACCCCCAAGAGACCCAGTACTTC
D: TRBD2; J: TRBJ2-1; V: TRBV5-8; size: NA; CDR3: CASSLIRSGGTGNEQFF; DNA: TGTGCCAGCAGCTTGATCCGGAGCGGGGGAACCGGGAATGAGCAGTTCTTC
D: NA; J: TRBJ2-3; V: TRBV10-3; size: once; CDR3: CAISEWGTDTQYF; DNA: TGTGCCATCAGTGAATGGGGCACAGATACGCAGTATTTT
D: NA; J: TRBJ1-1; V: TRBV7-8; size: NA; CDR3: CASSYPGRNTEAFF; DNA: TGTGCCAGCAGCTATCCAGGGAGGAACACTGAAGCTTTCTTT
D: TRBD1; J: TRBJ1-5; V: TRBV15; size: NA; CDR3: CATSRQGASNQPQHF; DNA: TGTGCCACCAGCAGGCAGGGGGCGTCCAATCAGCCCCAGCATTTT
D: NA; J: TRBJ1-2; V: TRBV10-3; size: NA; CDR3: CAMKDISNYGYTF; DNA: TGTGCCATGAAGGACATATCGAACTATGGCTACACCTTC
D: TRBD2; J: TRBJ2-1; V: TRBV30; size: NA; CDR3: CAWSVATSGGAGEQFF; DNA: TGTGCCTGGAGTGTAGCGACTAGCGGGGGGGCCGGGGAGCAGTTCTTC
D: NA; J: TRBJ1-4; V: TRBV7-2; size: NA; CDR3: CASRPGQTGEKLFF; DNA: TGTGCCAGCAGACCTGGACAGACCGGGGAAAAACTGTTTTTT
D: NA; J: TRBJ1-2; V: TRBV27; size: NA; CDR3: CASSSSAVSGGYTF; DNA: TGTGCCAGCAGTTCGTCGGCAGTATCGGGTGGCTACACCTTC
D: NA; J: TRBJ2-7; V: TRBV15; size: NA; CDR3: CATSPPGSYEQYF; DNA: TGTGCCACCAGCCCCCCCGGATCCTACGAGCAGTACTTC
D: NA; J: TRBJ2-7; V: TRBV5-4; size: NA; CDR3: CASSLVPDYEQYF; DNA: TGTGCCAGCAGCTTGGTACCAGACTACGAGCAGTACTTC
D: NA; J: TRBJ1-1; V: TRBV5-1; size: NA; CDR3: CASSPFWVQDTEAFF; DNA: TGCGCCAGCAGTCCGTTTTGGGTCCAAGACACTGAAGCTTTCTTT
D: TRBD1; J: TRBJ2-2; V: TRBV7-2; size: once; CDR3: CASSFQGATGELFF; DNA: TGTGCCAGCAGCTTTCAGGGGGCCACCGGGGAGCTGTTTTTT
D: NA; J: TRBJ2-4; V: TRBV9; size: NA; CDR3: CASSQQSYKNIQYF; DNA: TGTGCCAGCAGCCAACAGAGCTACAAAAACATTCAGTACTTC
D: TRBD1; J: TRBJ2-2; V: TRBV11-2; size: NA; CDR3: CASSLDRWDRENTGELFF; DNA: TGTGCCAGCAGCTTAGATCGCTGGGACAGGGAAAACACCGGGGAGCTGTTTTTT
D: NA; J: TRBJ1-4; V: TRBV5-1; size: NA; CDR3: CASSLNAGQDEKLFF; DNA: TGCGCCAGCAGCTTGAATGCGGGGCAAGATGAAAAACTGTTTTTT
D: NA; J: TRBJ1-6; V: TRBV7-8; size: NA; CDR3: CASSLTAASINSPLHF; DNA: TGTGCCAGCAGCTTAACAGCCGCAAGCATTAATTCACCCCTCCACTTT
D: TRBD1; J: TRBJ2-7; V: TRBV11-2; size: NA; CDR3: CASSPDRGPYEQYF; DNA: TGTGCCAGCAGCCCGGACAGGGGCCCCTACGAGCAGTACTTC
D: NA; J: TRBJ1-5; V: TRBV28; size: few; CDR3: CASSLPTGLDNQPQHF; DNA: TGTGCCAGCAGTTTGCCTACAGGGTTGGACAATCAGCCCCAGCATTTT
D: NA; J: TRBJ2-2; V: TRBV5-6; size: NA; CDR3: CASSWATGLNTGELFF; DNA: TGTGCCAGCAGCTGGGCAACGGGACTGAACACCGGGGAGCTGTTTTTT
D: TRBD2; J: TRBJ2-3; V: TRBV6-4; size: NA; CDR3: CASSSGTSGTSTDTQYF; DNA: TGTGCCAGCAGTTCCGGGACTAGCGGGACTAGCACAGATACGCAGTATTTT
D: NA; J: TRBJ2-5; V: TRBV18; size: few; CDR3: CASSPGTQEETQYF; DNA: TGTGCCAGCTCACCTGGCACCCAAGAGGAGACCCAGTACTTC
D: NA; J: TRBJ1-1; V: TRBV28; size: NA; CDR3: CASSLTGKAFF; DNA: TGTGCCAGCAGTTTAACAGGGAAAGCTTTCTTT